Below are 20 T cell receptor beta chains sequenced from a single sample in a study of T-cell reconstitution after alpha-beta-depleted transplantation in children. Researchers prepared the TCRbeta library using unique molecular identifiers, the study reports. MiXCR, run by TCRdb on the PCR reads, gives a single entry per CDR3 protein. The sample includes a few hundred thousand distinct CDR3 sequences, around 10% of them seen just once. The sequencing here drew on peripheral blood, taken 180 days after TCRalphabeta/CD19-depleted stem cell transplant. The receptor set was obtained from a male patient aged 2-9 years who had a stem cell transplant for chronic granulomatous disease, so the T cells may come from the graft donor.

This clonotype was seen a few times. The chain is built from TRBV18 and TRBJ2-4; D tentatively reads TRBD1 or TRBD2 (5 bases each). Trimming took off 8 bases at V and 7 bases at J, with 18 bases between the two ends. Germline V gene data show CDR1 as KGHSH and CDR2 as LQKENI. This CDR3 has 14 residues. The CDR3 is CASIGTVGFNIQYF. In DNA, the CDR3 is TGTGCCAGCATCGGGACGGTTGGATTCAACATTCAGTACTTC. Based on the CDR3 plus reference TRBV18 and TRBJ2-4, the full variable domain is NAGVMQNPRHLVRRRGQEARLRCSPMKGHSHVYWYRQLPEEGLKFMVYLQKENIIDESGMPKERFSAEFPKEGPSILRIQQVVRGDSAAYFCASIGTVGFNIQYFGAGTRLSVL.

This clonotype was observed many times. CDR3 amino acids: CASSLRLAGAYNEQFF. The DNA for the CDR3 is TGTGCCAGCAGCTTAAGACTAGCGGGAGCTTACAATGAGCAGTTCTTC. The genes are TRBV7-8 and TRBJ2-1; 12 bases align to TRBD2. The V segment lost 2 bases and the J segment 4 bases; nucleotides outside the gene matches: 3. Per the germline V gene, CDR1 is SGHVS and CDR2 is FQNEAQ. The CDR3 is 16 amino acids.

This chain uses TRBV12-3 or TRBV12-4 with TRBJ1-5; 10 bases fit TRBD1. Unmatched junction bases numbered 8, after V lost 5 bases and J lost 7 bases. This CDR3 has 15 residues. CDR3 bases: TGTGCCAGCAGTCCGGACAGGGGGACTGGGCAGCCCCAGCATTTT. Its protein is CASSPDRGTGQPQHF.

This clonotype was seen ten or more times. V usage is TRBV20-1 and J usage is TRBJ1-3; unclear D gene. In germline, CDR1 is DFQATT, CDR2 SNEGSKA (reference sequence). Trimming took 6 bases from V and 4 from J, leaving 13 bases between them. The CDR3 extends over 13 amino acids. The CDR3 DNA reads as TGCAGTGCCCCCCGAGGGTCCGGAAACACCATATATTTT. Protein: CSAPRGSGNTIYF.

At least ten counts were recorded for this clonotype. The chain has TRBV7-9 and TRBJ2-7; D possibly uses TRBD1 or TRBD2 (6 bases each). Germline V gene lookup returns CDR1 SEHNR and CDR2 FQNEAQ (reference sequence). The CDR3 is 16 amino acids. Between the trimmed V and J ends, which lost 2 bases and 3 bases, there was a span of 17 bases. This chain's CDR3 is CASSLSMVKGGYEQYF. CDR3 in DNA: TGTGCCAGCAGCTTAAGTATGGTGAAGGGGGGCTACGAGCAGTACTTC.

Many counts were recorded for this clonotype. The chain links TRBV20-1 to TRBJ2-2; 11 bases fit TRBD1. The CDR3 contains 13 residues. The ends lost 8 bases at V and 6 bases at J; junction bases unmatched: 5. Germline V gene data show CDR1 as DFQATT and CDR2 as SNEGSKA (reference sequence). The DNA for the CDR3 is TGCAGTACCCCGGGACAGGGGGCCGGGGAGCTGTTTTTT. Translated, it gives CSTPGQGAGELFF.

This clonotype was detected ten times or more. This chain joins TRBV20-1 and TRBJ2-7, with 9 bases matching TRBD1. Germline loops: CDR1 DFQATT, CDR2 SNEGSKA (reference sequence). The ends lost 6 bases at V and 3 bases at J; junction bases unmatched: 9. CDR3 length: 14 residues. CDR3: CSAQTGGWVYEQYF. The CDR3, as DNA: TGCAGTGCCCAAACAGGGGGCTGGGTCTACGAGCAGTACTTC.

This clonotype has a count of ten or more. This sequence joins TRBV20-1 and TRBJ1-1, with a weak D call TRBD1 (6 bases). Deletions cut 6 bases from V and 6 bases from J, with 11 bases between. Germline CDR1 and CDR2: DFQATT and SNEGSKA (reference sequence). The CDR3 contains 11 residues. CDR3 protein: CSATGIPEAFF. CDR3 bases: TGCAGTGCCACAGGGATCCCTGAAGCTTTCTTT.

Notes on this clonotype: Since a much larger clone is just one base distant, this may be a read error. The missing conserved phenylalanine or tryptophan at the end of this CDR3 makes a read error likely. This chain joins TRBV6-2 or TRBV6-3 and TRBJ1-5; TRBD1 matches at 8 bases. The germline CDR1 and CDR2 sequences are MNHEY and SVGEGT. Germline trimming cut 9 bases from V and 11 bases from J; bases unmatched to any gene: 18. CDR3 length equals 15 residues. The CDR3 here is CASFGHGTGAWAQHL. DNA of the CDR3: TGTGCCAGTTTCGGACATGGGACAGGCGCCTGGGCCCAGCATCTT.

This clonotype was found many times. This chain joins TRBV7-8 and TRBJ2-1, with a possible D match to TRBD2 (5 bases). CDR3 size: 14 residues. CDR1 is SGHVS, CDR2 FQNEAQ, per germline. V was clipped by 1 base and J by 5 bases, with 9 bases between them. The CDR3: CASSLGGINNEQFF. In DNA, the CDR3 is TGTGCCAGCAGCTTAGGAGGGATTAACAATGAGCAGTTCTTC.

This clonotype was found many times. This sequence joins TRBV28 and TRBJ1-5; D gene unclear. With 2 bases removed from V and 4 bases from J, the gap between germline ends came to 6 bases. The CDR3 spans 13 residues. CDR1 and CDR2 (germline): MDHEN, SYDVKM. This chain's CDR3 is CASSLKGNQPQHF. Written as DNA, the CDR3 is TGTGCCAGCAGTTTAAAAGGGAATCAGCCCCAGCATTTT.

Ten or more counts support this clonotype. The chain joins TRBV7-9 to TRBJ2-7; D not resolved. CDR3 length equals 13 residues. CDR1 is SEHNR and CDR2 is FQNEAQ in the germline V gene (reference sequence). V was shortened by 5 bases and J by 0 bases, with 8 bases between the two germline ends. The CDR3 region has the DNA TGTGCCAGCAGCATGGACCCCTCCTACGAGCAGTACTTC. Residues: CASSMDPSYEQYF. The full variable domain, rest sourced from reference TRBV7-9 and TRBJ2-7, is DTGVSQNPRHKITKRGQNVTFRCDPISEHNRLYWYRQTLGQGPEFLTYFQNEAQLEKSRLLSDRFSAERPKGSFSTLEIQRTEQGDSAMYLCASSMDPSYEQYFGPGTRLTVT.

This clonotype was observed many times. The chain carries TRBV20-1 and TRBJ2-1, with D hard to call. Germline V gives CDR1 DFQATT, CDR2 SNEGSKA (reference sequence). The CDR3 extends over 15 amino acids. With 2 bases removed from V and 3 bases from J, the gap between germline ends came to 14 bases. In DNA, the CDR3 is TGCAGTGCTAGAAAGGCTGGCTCAATCTACAATGAGCAGTTCTTC. It specifies CSARKAGSIYNEQFF.

This clonotype was detected many times. The chain employs TRBV27 and TRBJ1-1; the match to TRBD1 covers 9 bases. CDR3 length: 15 residues. The V segment lost 3 bases and the J segment 0 bases; nucleotides outside the gene matches: 2. Germline-derived CDR1 and CDR2 are MNHEY and SMNVEV (reference sequence). This chain's CDR3 is CASSLTGGMNTEAFF. Here the CDR3 DNA reads TGTGCCAGCAGTTTGACAGGGGGGATGAACACTGAAGCTTTCTTT.

The chain carries TRBV14 and TRBJ1-2, with D perhaps TRBD1 (6 bases). Per the germline V gene, CDR1 is SGHDN and CDR2 is FVKESK. The CDR3 loop spans 15 amino acids. Trimming cost V 2 bases and J 4 bases, with 14 bases left between them. The CDR3 loop is CASSQLPTGIYGYTF. The CDR3 coding sequence is TGTGCCAGCAGCCAACTCCCAACAGGGATCTATGGCTACACCTTC.

Comment on this clonotype: It may be a read error: a sequence one base away is much more abundant. The chain links TRBV3-1 to TRBJ2-5; D might be TRBD2 (6 bases). V lost 1 base to trimming and J lost 7 bases, with 13 bases between them. Germline CDR1 reads LGHDT; CDR2 reads YNNKEL (reference sequence). The CDR3 extends over 14 amino acids. The CDR3 protein is CASSQVGRRGTQYF. CDR3 in DNA: TGTGCCAGCAGCCAAGTTGGCAGGAGGGGGACCCAGTACTTC.

This clonotype has a count of ten or more. This chain joins TRBV29-1 and TRBJ1-1; the D is unclear. This CDR3 contains 11 residues. Germline loops: CDR1 SQVTM, CDR2 ANQGSEA. Trimming shortened V by 7 bases and J by 1 base, and 7 bases separated the two germline ends. CDR3 residues: CSGAWNTEAFF. In nucleotides, the CDR3 is TGCAGCGGGGCCTGGAACACTGAAGCTTTCTTT.

On this clonotype: A much larger clone lies one base from this, so it may be a read error. The chain has TRBV5-5 and TRBJ2-1; 10 bases match TRBD2. Germline CDR1 and CDR2: SGHKS and YYEKEE (reference sequence). CDR3 size: 17 residues. For the CDR3, the DNA is TGTGCCAGCAGCTTGGCTAGCGGGGGCCTTTCCTACAATGGGCAGTTCTTC. The encoded protein is CASSLASGGLSYNGQFF. Filled out from reference TRBV5-5 and TRBJ2-1, the complete variable domain reads DAGVTQSPTHLIKTRGQQVTLRCSPISGHKSVSWYQQVLGQGPQFIFQYYEKEERGRGNFPDRFSARQFPNYSSELNVNALLLGDSALYLCASSLASGGLSYNGQFFGPGTRLTVL.

In this sample, this clonotype turned up many times. This chain joins TRBV9 and TRBJ2-4; D ambiguous. Germline V gives CDR1 SGDLS, CDR2 YYNGEE. The CDR3 contains 13 residues. V lost 4 bases and J lost 6, with 11 bases in between. This CDR3 reads CASSSSVGNIQYF. The CDR3 coding sequence is TGTGCCAGCAGCTCATCGGTTGGAAACATTCAGTACTTC.

This clonotype was counted at least ten times. V and J are TRBV14 and TRBJ2-3; D not certain. With 2 bases removed from V and 3 bases from J, the gap between germline ends came to 6 bases. The germline gives CDR1 SGHDN, CDR2 FVKESK. The CDR3 length is 13 residues. For the CDR3, the DNA is TGTGCCAGCAGCCAAATCATAACAGATACGCAGTATTTT. The encoded protein is CASSQIITDTQYF. Filled out from reference TRBV14 and TRBJ2-3, the complete variable domain reads EAGVTQFPSHSVIEKGQTVTLRCDPISGHDNLYWYRRVMGKEIKFLLHFVKESKQDESGMPNNRFLAERTGGTYSTLKVQPAELEDSGVYFCASSQIITDTQYFGPGTRLTVL.